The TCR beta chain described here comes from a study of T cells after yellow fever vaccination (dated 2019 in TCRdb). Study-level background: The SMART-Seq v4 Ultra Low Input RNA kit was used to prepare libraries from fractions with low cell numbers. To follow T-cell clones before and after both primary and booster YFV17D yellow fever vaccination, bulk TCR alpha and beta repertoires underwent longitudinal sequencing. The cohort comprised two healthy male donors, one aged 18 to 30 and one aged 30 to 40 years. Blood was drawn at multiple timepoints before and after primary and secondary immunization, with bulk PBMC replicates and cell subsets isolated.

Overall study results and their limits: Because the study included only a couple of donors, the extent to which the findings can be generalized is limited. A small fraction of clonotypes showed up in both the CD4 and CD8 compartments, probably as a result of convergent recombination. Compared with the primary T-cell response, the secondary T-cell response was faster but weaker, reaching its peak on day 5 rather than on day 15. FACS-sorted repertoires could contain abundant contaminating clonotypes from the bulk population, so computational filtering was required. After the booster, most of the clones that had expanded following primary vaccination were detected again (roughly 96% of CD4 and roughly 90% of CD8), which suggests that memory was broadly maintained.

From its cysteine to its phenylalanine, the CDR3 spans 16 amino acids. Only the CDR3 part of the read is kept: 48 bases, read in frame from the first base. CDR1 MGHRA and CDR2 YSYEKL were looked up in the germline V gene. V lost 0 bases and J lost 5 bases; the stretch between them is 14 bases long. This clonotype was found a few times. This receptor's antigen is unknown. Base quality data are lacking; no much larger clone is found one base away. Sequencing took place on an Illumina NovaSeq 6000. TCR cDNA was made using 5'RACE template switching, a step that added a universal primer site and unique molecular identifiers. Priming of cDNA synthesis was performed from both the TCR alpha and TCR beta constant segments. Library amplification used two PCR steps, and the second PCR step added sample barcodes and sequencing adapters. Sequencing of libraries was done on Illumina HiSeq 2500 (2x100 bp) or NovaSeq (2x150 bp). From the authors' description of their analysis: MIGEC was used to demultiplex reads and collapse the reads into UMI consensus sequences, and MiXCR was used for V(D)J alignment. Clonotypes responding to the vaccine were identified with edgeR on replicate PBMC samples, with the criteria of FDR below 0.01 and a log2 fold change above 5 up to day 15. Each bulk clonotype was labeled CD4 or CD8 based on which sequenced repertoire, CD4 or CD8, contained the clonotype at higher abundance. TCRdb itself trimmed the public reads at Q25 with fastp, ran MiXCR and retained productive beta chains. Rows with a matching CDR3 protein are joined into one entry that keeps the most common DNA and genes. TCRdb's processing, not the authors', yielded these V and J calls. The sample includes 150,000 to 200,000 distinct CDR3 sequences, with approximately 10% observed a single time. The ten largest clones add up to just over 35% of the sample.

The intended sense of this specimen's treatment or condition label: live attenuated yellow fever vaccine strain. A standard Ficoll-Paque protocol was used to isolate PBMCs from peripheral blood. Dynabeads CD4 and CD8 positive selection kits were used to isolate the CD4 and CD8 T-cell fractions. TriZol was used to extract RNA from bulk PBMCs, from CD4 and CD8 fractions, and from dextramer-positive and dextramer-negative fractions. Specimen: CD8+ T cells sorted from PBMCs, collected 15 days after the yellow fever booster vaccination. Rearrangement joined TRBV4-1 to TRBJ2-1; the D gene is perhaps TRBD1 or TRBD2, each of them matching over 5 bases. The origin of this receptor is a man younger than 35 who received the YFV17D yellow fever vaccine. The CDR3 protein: CASSQEGLGTDNEQFF. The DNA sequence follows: TGCGCCAGCAGCCAAGAAGGTTTGGGGACCGACAATGAGCAGTTCTTC.